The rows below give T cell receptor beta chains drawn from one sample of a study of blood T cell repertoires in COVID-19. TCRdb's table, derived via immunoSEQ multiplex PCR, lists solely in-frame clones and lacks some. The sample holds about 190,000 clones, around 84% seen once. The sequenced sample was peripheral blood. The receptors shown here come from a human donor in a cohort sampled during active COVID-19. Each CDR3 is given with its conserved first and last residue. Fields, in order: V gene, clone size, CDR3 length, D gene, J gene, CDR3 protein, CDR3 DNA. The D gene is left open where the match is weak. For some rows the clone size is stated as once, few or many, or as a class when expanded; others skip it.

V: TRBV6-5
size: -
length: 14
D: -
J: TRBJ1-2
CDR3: CASSPTASMYGYTF
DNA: TGTGCCAGCAGTCCGACTGCCTCCATGTATGGCTACACCTTC

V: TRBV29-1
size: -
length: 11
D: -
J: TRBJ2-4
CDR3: CSVKDSNIQYF
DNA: TGCAGCGTTAAGGACTCAAACATTCAGTACTTC

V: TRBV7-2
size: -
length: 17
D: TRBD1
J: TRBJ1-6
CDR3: CASSFAGPGTGYSPLHF
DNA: TGTGCCAGCAGCTTCGCGGGCCCCGGGACAGGGTATTCACCCCTCCACTTT

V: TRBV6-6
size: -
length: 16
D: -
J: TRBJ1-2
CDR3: CASSSGAEGLTGGYTF
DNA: TGTGCCAGCAGTTCCGGAGCGGAGGGATTAACTGGTGGCTACACCTTC

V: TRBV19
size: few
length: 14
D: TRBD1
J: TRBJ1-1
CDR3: CASSGTGGHTEAFF
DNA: TGTGCCAGTTCTGGGACAGGAGGTCACACTGAAGCTTTCTTT

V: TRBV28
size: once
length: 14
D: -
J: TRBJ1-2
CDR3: CASSFGGSGYGYTF
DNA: TGTGCCAGCAGTTTTGGGGGGTCGGGCTATGGCTACACCTTC

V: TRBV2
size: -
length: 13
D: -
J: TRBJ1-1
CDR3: CASNRDIDTEAFF
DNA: TGTGCCAGCAATAGAGACATTGACACTGAAGCTTTCTTT

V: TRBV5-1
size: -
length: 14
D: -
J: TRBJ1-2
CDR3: CASSLSLQLRGYTF
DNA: TGCGCCAGCAGCTTGAGTTTACAGCTGCGTGGCTACACCTTC

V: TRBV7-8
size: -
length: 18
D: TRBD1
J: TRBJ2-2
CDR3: CASSPGTGYGLGTGELFF
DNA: TGTGCCAGCAGCCCAGGGACAGGGTACGGTTTGGGCACCGGGGAGCTGTTTTTT

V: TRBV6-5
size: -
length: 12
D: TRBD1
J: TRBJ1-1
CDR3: CASDRVNTEAFF
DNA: TGTGCCAGCGACAGGGTGAACACTGAAGCTTTCTTT

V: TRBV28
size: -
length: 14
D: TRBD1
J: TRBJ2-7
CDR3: CASRGPGQGPRQYF
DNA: TGTGCCAGCAGGGGGCCGGGACAGGGCCCCAGGCAGTACTTC

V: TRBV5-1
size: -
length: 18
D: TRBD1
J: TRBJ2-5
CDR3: CASSLSGTGGGRRETQYF
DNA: TGCGCCAGCAGCTTGTCCGGGACAGGGGGCGGCCGTAGAGAGACCCAGTACTTC

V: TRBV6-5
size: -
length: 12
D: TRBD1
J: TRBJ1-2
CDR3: CASRQGAGGYTF
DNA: TGTGCCAGCAGACAGGGGGCCGGTGGCTACACCTTC

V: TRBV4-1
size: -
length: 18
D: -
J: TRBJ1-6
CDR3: CASSQRHRAGQLSSPLHF
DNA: TGCGCCAGCAGCCAACGCCATCGTGCCGGACAGTTAAGTTCACCCCTCCACTTT

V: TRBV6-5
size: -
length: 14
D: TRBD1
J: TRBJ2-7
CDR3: CASSRGQGPWEQYF
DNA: TGTGCCAGCAGTAGGGGACAGGGGCCCTGGGAGCAGTACTTC

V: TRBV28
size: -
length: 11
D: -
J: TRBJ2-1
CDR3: CASSSGWEQFF
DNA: TGTGCCAGCAGCTCCGGGTGGGAGCAGTTCTTC

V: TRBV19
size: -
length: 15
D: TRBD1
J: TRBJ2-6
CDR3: CASNHQGVGANVLTF
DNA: TGTGCCAGTAACCATCAGGGGGTTGGGGCCAACGTCCTGACTTTC

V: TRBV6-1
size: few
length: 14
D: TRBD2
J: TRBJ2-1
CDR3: CASSEEAGRGEQFF
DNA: TGTGCCAGCAGTGAAGAGGCAGGGAGGGGTGAGCAGTTCTTC

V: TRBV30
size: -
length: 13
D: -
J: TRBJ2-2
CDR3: CAWSAGGPGELFF
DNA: TGTGCCTGGAGTGCCGGAGGGCCCGGGGAGCTGTTTTTT

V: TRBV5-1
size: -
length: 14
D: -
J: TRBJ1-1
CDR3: CASSPSSVGTEAFF
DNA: TGCGCCAGCAGCCCGTCCAGCGTCGGCACTGAAGCTTTCTTT

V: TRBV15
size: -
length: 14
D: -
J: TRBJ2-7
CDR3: CATSLGLSSYEQYF
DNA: TGTGCCACAAGTCTAGGCCTCAGCTCCTACGAGCAGTACTTC

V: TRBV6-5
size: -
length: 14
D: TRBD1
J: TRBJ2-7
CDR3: CASRRDSTDYEQYF
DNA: TGTGCCAGCAGACGGGACAGTACAGACTACGAGCAGTACTTC

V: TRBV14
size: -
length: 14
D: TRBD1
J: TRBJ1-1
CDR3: CASSQRGGAREAFF
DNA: TGTGCCAGCAGCCAAAGAGGGGGCGCGAGGGAAGCTTTCTTT

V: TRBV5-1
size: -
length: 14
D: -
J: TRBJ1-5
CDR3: CASSPRGGRQPQHF
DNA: TGCGCCAGCAGCCCTCGGGGGGGCCGGCAGCCCCAGCATTTT

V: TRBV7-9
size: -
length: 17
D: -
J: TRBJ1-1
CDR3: CASSSTGMSFSNTEAFF
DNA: TGTGCCAGCAGCTCCACAGGGATGTCTTTTTCTAACACTGAAGCTTTCTTT

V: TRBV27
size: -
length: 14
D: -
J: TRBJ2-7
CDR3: CASSSLETGYEQYF
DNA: TGTGCCAGCAGTTCTCTGGAGACAGGCTACGAGCAGTACTTC

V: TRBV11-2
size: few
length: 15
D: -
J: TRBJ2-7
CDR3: CASSSLRRDSYEQYF
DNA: TGTGCCAGCAGCTCATTACGGAGGGACAGCTACGAGCAGTACTTC

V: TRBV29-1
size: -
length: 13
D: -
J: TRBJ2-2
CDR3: CSVNQGGTGELFF
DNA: TGCAGCGTTAACCAGGGTGGCACCGGGGAGCTGTTTTTT

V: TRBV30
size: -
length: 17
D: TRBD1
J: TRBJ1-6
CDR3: CAWSSPGTGRFGSPLHF
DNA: TGTGCCTGGAGTTCTCCCGGGACAGGGCGTTTTGGTTCACCCCTCCACTTT

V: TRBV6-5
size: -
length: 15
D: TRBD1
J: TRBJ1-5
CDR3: CASSNGQGARQPQHF
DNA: TGTGCCAGCAGCAATGGACAGGGGGCTCGTCAGCCCCAGCATTTT

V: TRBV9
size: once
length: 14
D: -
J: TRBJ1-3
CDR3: CASSPHEGGNTIYF
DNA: TGTGCCAGCAGCCCTCACGAGGGTGGAAACACCATATATTTT

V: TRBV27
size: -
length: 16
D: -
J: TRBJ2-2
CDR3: CASSSSVTANTGELFF
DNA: TGTGCCAGCAGCTCTAGTGTTACGGCGAACACCGGGGAGCTGTTTTTT

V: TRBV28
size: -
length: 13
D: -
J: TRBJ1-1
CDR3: CASSLSGLGEAFF
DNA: TGTGCCAGCAGTTTATCAGGGTTGGGTGAAGCTTTCTTT

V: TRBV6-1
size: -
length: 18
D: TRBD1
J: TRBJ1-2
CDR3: CASSESAGQGAPNYGYTF
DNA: TGTGCCAGCAGTGAATCGGCGGGACAGGGGGCGCCAAACTATGGCTACACCTTC

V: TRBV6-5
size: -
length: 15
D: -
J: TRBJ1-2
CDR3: CASTPSEGGNYGYTF
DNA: TGTGCCAGCACCCCCTCGGAGGGCGGGAACTATGGCTACACCTTC

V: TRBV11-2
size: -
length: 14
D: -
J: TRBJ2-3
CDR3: CASSLVQGPDTQYF
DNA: TGTGCCAGCAGCTTAGTCCAGGGGCCAGATACGCAGTATTTT

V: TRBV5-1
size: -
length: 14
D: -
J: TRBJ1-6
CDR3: CASSLEPGLSPLHF
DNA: TGCGCCAGCAGCTTGGAGCCAGGACTCTCACCCCTCCACTTT

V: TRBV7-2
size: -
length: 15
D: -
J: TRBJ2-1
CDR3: CASSSDSGSYNEQFF
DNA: TGTGCCAGCAGCTCAGATAGCGGCTCCTACAATGAGCAGTTCTTC

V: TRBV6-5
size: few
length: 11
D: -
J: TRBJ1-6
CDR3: CASSSGSPLHF
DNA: TGTGCCAGCTCTTCCGGTTCACCCCTCCACTTT

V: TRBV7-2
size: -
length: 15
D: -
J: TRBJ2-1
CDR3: CASSLEGGAYNEQFF
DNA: TGTGCCAGCAGCTTAGAAGGGGGGGCCTACAATGAGCAGTTCTTC

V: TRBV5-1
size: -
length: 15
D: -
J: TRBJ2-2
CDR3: CASSRGGMNTGELFF
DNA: TGCGCCAGCAGTAGGGGGGGAATGAACACCGGGGAGCTGTTTTTT

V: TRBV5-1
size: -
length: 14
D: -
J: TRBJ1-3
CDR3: CASSANAGEPGLYF
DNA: TGCGCCAGCAGCGCGAACGCAGGGGAGCCCGGCCTATATTTT

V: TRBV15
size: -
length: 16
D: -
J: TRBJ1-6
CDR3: CATSRGESSYNSPLHF
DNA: TGTGCCACCAGCAGAGGGGAGAGCTCCTATAATTCACCCCTCCACTTT

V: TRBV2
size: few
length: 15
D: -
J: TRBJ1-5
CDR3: CASSFAHYSNQPQHF
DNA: TGTGCCAGCAGTTTCGCACACTATAGCAATCAGCCCCAGCATTTT

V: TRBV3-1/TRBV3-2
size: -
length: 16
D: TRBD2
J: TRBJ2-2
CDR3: CASSRGGEPTPGELFF
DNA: TGTGCCAGCAGCCGGGGGGGGGAGCCCACCCCCGGGGAGCTGTTTTTT

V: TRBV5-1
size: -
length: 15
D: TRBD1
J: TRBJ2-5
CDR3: CASGEGQGYQETQYF
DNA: TGCGCCAGCGGCGAGGGACAGGGGTATCAAGAGACCCAGTACTTC

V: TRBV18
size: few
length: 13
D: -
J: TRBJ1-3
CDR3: CASSSGTGNTIYF
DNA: TGTGCCAGCTCATCGGGGACTGGAAACACCATATATTTT

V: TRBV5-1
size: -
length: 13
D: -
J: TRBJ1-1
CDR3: CASSPVPNTEAFF
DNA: TGCGCCAGCAGTCCGGTACCGAACACTGAAGCTTTCTTT

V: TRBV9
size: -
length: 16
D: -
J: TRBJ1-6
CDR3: CASSKSGGSEYSPLHF
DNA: TGTGCCAGCAGCAAAAGTGGGGGGTCTGAGTATTCACCCCTCCACTTT

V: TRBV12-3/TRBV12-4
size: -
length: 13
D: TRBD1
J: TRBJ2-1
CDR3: CASSWTGNNEQFF
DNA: TGTGCCAGCAGTTGGACAGGGAACAATGAGCAGTTCTTC

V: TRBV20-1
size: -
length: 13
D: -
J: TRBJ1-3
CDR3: CSASGGAGNTIYF
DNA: TGCAGTGCTAGTGGCGGGGCCGGAAACACCATATATTTT

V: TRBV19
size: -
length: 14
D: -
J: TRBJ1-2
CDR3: CASQPERGSAGYTF
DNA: TGTGCCAGTCAACCCGAACGGGGGTCGGCTGGCTACACCTTC

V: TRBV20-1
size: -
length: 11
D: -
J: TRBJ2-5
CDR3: CSARSRGTQYF
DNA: TGCAGTGCTAGAAGCAGGGGGACCCAGTACTTC

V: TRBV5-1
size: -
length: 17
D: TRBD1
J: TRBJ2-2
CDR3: CASSSLSAGGSTGELFF
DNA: TGCGCCAGCAGCTCGCTCTCCGCAGGGGGCTCGACCGGGGAGCTGTTTTTT

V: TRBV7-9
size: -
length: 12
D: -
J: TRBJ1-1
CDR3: CASSYPEREAFF
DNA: TGTGCCAGCAGCTACCCCGAGAGAGAAGCTTTCTTT